These T cell receptor beta chains were read from a single sample in a study of Ad26.COV2.S vaccination and SARS-CoV-2 variants. Using immunoSEQ multiplex PCR, the repertoire was profiled, and TCRdb retains in-frame clones only, with some absent. In the table there are about 480,000 clones, about 83% of which are singletons. Sequencing was performed on peripheral blood, taken in a trial of Ad26.COV2.S vaccine versus placebo. The receptors were sampled from a person between 18 and 59 years old who received the Ad26.COV2.S COVID-19 vaccine or a placebo. Each CDR3 is given with its conserved first and last residue. Fields, in order: clone size, J gene, V gene, CDR3 protein. Not all rows give a size; the values are once, few, many and, for expanded clones, a class.

once TRBJ2-7 TRBV9 CASSVGRQGRGEQYF
NA TRBJ2-7 TRBV7-9 CASSFGAGRYEQYF
NA TRBJ2-7 TRBV28 CASVPGGNSYEQYF
once TRBJ2-3 TRBV28 CASSELAGGVTDTQYF
NA TRBJ1-5 TRBV9 CASSPGDNQPQHF
NA TRBJ1-3 TRBV2 CASSDRGRDSGNTIYF
NA TRBJ1-5 TRBV2 CASSEVSVNQPQHF
NA TRBJ2-1 TRBV4-2 CASSQGTSGHNEQFF
NA TRBJ1-4 TRBV30 CAGDNLEKLFF
NA TRBJ1-2 TRBV6-2/TRBV6-3 CASSYSGRVTF
NA TRBJ2-7 TRBV4-1 CASSQLASYEQYF
many TRBJ2-3 TRBV28 CASSFLSGTDTQYF
NA TRBJ2-2 TRBV28 CATHPGGPVTGELFF
NA TRBJ1-4 TRBV2 CASSEVEGQTGEKLFF
once TRBJ1-2 TRBV28 CASSFHTGHYGYTF
NA TRBJ1-4 TRBV5-6 CASSSFGQGLEKLFF
NA TRBJ1-1 TRBV29-1 CSVEEIGRPNTEAFF
NA TRBJ2-3 TRBV30 CAWSVLAGGADTQYF
NA TRBJ2-2 TRBV30 CAWSVVNTGELFF
NA TRBJ2-7 TRBV5-4 CASSHRDRAYEQYF
once TRBJ1-2 TRBV27 CASSRAGYIYGYTF
NA TRBJ1-3 TRBV19 CASTAMAASFSGNTIYF
NA TRBJ1-2 TRBV28 CASRPGTHYGYTF
once TRBJ1-1 TRBV5-1 CASSLEGRGTEAFF
NA TRBJ2-1 TRBV7-9 CASIPGSYNEQFF
NA TRBJ1-2 TRBV5-4 CASSRGQGRYYGYTF
NA TRBJ2-1 TRBV24-1 CATSALTGVAVDEQFF
NA TRBJ1-2 TRBV19 CASSQGLKNYGYTF
NA TRBJ2-3 TRBV4-2 CASSHNPAVGTDTQYF
NA TRBJ2-3 TRBV19 CASSIQGAGDTQYF
once TRBJ2-1 TRBV9 CASSVRLAGINEQFF
NA TRBJ1-5 TRBV30 CAWTSGTGGNQPQHF
NA TRBJ2-1 TRBV5-8 CASSQGLAAYNEQFF
NA TRBJ2-3 TRBV6-6 CASSLTDTQYF
NA TRBJ1-5 TRBV3-1/TRBV3-2 CASSQGQSNQPQHF
once TRBJ2-7 TRBV28 CASSLAQGRGQYF
NA TRBJ1-1 TRBV18 CASSTAGVEAFF
NA TRBJ1-1 TRBV30 CAWSVPGLNTEAFF
NA TRBJ2-7 TRBV29-1 CSAEDGRSYEQYF
NA TRBJ2-7 TRBV5-1 CASSRGQGYEQYF
NA TRBJ2-7 TRBV19 CASRPDRTSYEQYF
NA TRBJ1-5 TRBV2 CASTGQPSNQPQHF
few TRBJ1-2 TRBV15 CATSRDLLVGFGYTF
NA TRBJ2-7 TRBV9 CASSPYGTGEAEQYF
NA TRBJ2-7 TRBV12-3/TRBV12-4 CASSLAPGPRTDF
NA TRBJ2-5 TRBV6-2/TRBV6-3 CASSYSAQGATYF
NA TRBJ1-2 TRBV6-2/TRBV6-3 CASSYLTGYTF